This T cell receptor beta chain came from a study of T cells after posttransplantation cyclophosphamide. The data were produced by immunoSEQ multiplex PCR, yet TCRdb's version contains in-frame clones alone and is incomplete. Recorded here are approximately 27,000 clones, none singletons. Whole-study findings and limits: After PTCy, TRB diversity resembled that of CNI/methotrexate controls. Blood and skin or GI T cell repertoires showed limited TRB overlap. Donor-recipient repertoire similarity was low at 1-2 months, rising over year one.

About this clone itself: Its specificity is unknown.

This related bone marrow graft donor gave peripheral blood on the day of marrow donation. The junction had 5 bases not matched to a gene; V was cut back by 5 bases and J by 3 bases. Per germline, CDR1 MNHEY and CDR2 SVGAGI. There are 14 residues in the CDR3. This rearrangement joins TRBV6-5 to TRBJ1-2, with TRBD1 matching over 8 bases. Sequencing was done on a sample of PBMCs. The TCR sequence derives from a man between 50 and 59 years old in good health, CMV-negative, and a related stem cell transplant donor. CDR3 nucleotides: TGTGCCAGCAGTGGGACGACAGGGGACTATGGCTACACCTTC. As protein: CASSGTTGDYGYTF.